This TCR beta chain derives from a study of CD8 T cells in Susac syndrome (dated by TCRdb to about 2019). In the study overall: Whether CD8+ T cell activation and differentiation in Susac syndrome was antigen driven was tested using repertoire sequencing. The study compared CD8+ T cell repertoire clonality among about a dozen healthy donors, approximately 14 Susac syndrome patients and fewer than 19 multiple sclerosis patients. Results the study describes overall, beyond this receptor: The study acknowledged that relatively few individuals were included in the TCR sequencing and HLA analysis.

From a lookup of the germline V gene (reference sequence), CDR1 and CDR2 are LNHDA and SQIVND. The CDR3, from cysteine to phenylalanine, totals 12 residues. Only the CDR3 DNA is retained, 36 bases long and in frame from the first base. V has 8 bases trimmed and J has 4 bases trimmed; junction bases matching no gene number 3. RNA was extracted with the RNeasy kit and roughly 0.45 to 1 ug was reverse transcribed using random hexamers. The immunoSEQ multiplex PCR assay, which covers 54 Vbeta and 13 Jbeta segments, was used to amplify TCR beta CDR3 regions. Bias from PCR amplification was corrected by using a synthetic template baseline for primer optimization and for computational correction. Processing in the source paper ran as follows. Only productive sequences were kept, with reads annotated to V, D and J genes according to IMGT and analyzed in immunoSEQ Analyzer. To calculate clonality, Shannon entropy was normalized by log2 of the number of productive unique sequences and then subtracted from one. Public and private clones were assessed among the 100 most prevalent clones of each patient and control. A clone was defined as Susac-specific if it was absent from the healthy and MS cohorts, from some 1,100 published viral clones and from other ImmuneACCESS disease sequences. In-frame beta chains were kept once TCRdb had trimmed the public reads at Q25 with fastp and called clones with MiXCR. Each entry is one CDR3 protein sequence, shown with its most common DNA and genes. The V and J calls were not made by the authors but by TCRdb's processing. This sample is represented by 400,000 to 550,000 distinct CDR3 sequences; approximately 85% of them were singletons. The ten largest clones capture about 0.12% of the sample.

Peripheral blood CD8+ and CD4+ T cells from healthy donors, Susac syndrome patients and multiple sclerosis patients were profiled using high-throughput TCR beta sequencing. The multiple sclerosis controls were treatment-naive patients who had stable or active relapsing-remitting disease and met the revised McDonald criteria. Bulk CD8+ and CD4+ T cells were purified by magnetic negative isolation, whereas CD8+ TEMRA cells were enriched by FACS. Blood was collected in EDTA tubes and processed within 24 hours, with PBMCs isolated through density gradient centrifugation. PBMCs intended for TCR sequencing were cryopreserved in liquid nitrogen and thawed later in a water bath at 37 degrees C. A purity of at least 90% was achieved for sorted or isolated CD4+, CD8+ and CD8+ TEMRA cells. There are a few counts of this clonotype. Its antigen is unknown. No per-base quality is available; no much larger clone lies one base away.

Specimen: CD8+ T cells from PBMCs. The chain links TRBV19 with TRBJ1-1, with 8 bases in between that match TRBD1. The TCR was taken from a human donor with multiple sclerosis. This receptor has the CDR3 CASGQGGTEAFF. The DNA sequence reads TGTGCCAGTGGACAGGGAGGCACTGAAGCTTTCTTT. With the portions outside the CDR3 filled from the reference TRBV19 and TRBJ1-1 genes, the complete variable region becomes DGGITQSPKYLFRKEGQNVTLSCEQNLNHDAMYWYRQDPGQGLRLIYYSQIVNDFQKGDIAEGYSVSREKKESFPLTVTSAQKNPTAFYLCASGQGGTEAFFGQGTRLTVV.